Each of the 28 T cell receptor beta chains below was sequenced from the same sample in a study of early T cells in non-severe SARS-CoV-2 infection. TCRdb reanalysed the 5' RACE reads using MiXCR and keeps one entry per CDR3 protein. Of 65,000 to 95,000 distinct CDR3 sequences listed, approximately 12% are singletons. Sequencing was performed on whole blood, taken at baseline. These receptors all come from an adult who was a healthcare worker with PCR-confirmed SARS-CoV-2 infection or an uninfected control (not recorded which). The donor label of this sample is uncertain.

This clonotype has at least ten counts. This rearrangement joins TRBV15 to TRBJ2-5, with D unresolved. The V and J ends lost 1 base and 5 bases respectively, with 8 bases between them. Germline CDR1 LNHNV, CDR2 YYDKDF (reference sequence). CDR3 length equals 13 residues. CDR3 sequence (DNA): TGTGCCACCAGCAGAGGGGCAGAGGAGACCCAGTACTTC. The encoded protein is CATSRGAEETQYF.

A few counts support this clonotype. This sequence joins TRBV3-1 and TRBJ2-1; D not certain. The CDR3 loop spans 13 amino acids. Germline V CDR1 and CDR2: LGHDT, YNNKEL (reference sequence). Between the trimmed V and J ends, which lost 5 bases and 8 bases, there was a span of 13 bases. CDR3 sequence reads: CASSRTRSYEQFF. CDR3 DNA: TGTGCCAGCAGCAGAACCAGATCCTATGAGCAGTTCTTC.

This chain joins TRBV2 and TRBJ1-5; D gene ambiguous. There are 14 residues in the CDR3. CDR1 and CDR2 from the germline V gene are SNHLY and FYNNEI. Trimming left V 6 bases short and J 1 base short, with 10 bases between. CDR3 nucleotide sequence: TGTGCCAGCAGCGGGAGGCAAAGCAATCAGCCCCAGCATTTT. It yields the protein CASSGRQSNQPQHF. The whole variable domain, filled in from reference TRBV2 and TRBJ1-5, reads EPEVTQTPSHQVTQMGQEVILRCVPISNHLYFYWYRQILGQKVEFLVSFYNNEISEKSEIFDDQFSVERPDGSNFTLKIRSTKLEDSAMYFCASSGRQSNQPQHFGDGTRLSIL.

The chain has TRBV15 and TRBJ2-5, with TRBD1 matching over 10 bases. The CDR3 covers 16 residues. The germline V gene encodes CDR1 LNHNV and CDR2 YYDKDF (reference sequence). V lost 0 bases and J lost 2; bases outside the gene matches: 3. Written as DNA, the CDR3 is TGTGCCACCAGCAGAGATAGGACAGGGGGGCAAGAGACCCAGTACTTC. It is translated as CATSRDRTGGQETQYF.

This clonotype was seen a handful of times. The chain combines TRBV4-3 with TRBJ1-1; D might be TRBD1 (5 bases). CDR1 and CDR2 from the germline V gene are LGHNA and YSLEER. This CDR3 is 16 amino acids long. The V and J ends lost 0 bases and 1 base respectively, with 12 bases between them. CDR3 in DNA: TGCGCCAGCAGCCAAGAAAGTTCACAGGCGAACACTGAAGCTTTCTTT. The encoded protein is CASSQESSQANTEAFF.

The gene calls are TRBV20-1 and TRBJ1-6, with D perhaps TRBD1 (6 bases). The CDR3 totals 17 residues. Germline V gives CDR1 DFQATT, CDR2 SNEGSKA (reference sequence). Deletions cut 4 bases from V and 2 bases from J, with 18 bases between. The CDR3 here is CSAIPGGGRPYNSPLHF. The CDR3 DNA reads as TGCAGTGCTATACCCGGAGGGGGGAGACCCTATAATTCACCCCTCCACTTT.

This chain uses TRBV6-2 or TRBV6-3 with TRBJ1-3; D might be TRBD1 (5 bases). The CDR3 runs to 14 residues. The germline CDR1 and CDR2 sequences are MNHEY and SVGEGT. The V gene lost 2 bases and the J gene lost 4 bases, with 9 bases spanning the gap. DNA for the CDR3: TGTGCCAGCAGTTACGGGGGAACGGGAAACACCATATATTTT. Protein: CASSYGGTGNTIYF.

V and J are TRBV7-6 and TRBJ2-7; TRBD2 might be the D (6 bases). CDR3 length: 15 residues. The germline V and J ends were trimmed by 2 bases and 0 bases, with 11 bases remaining between them. Germline V gene lookup returns CDR1 SGHVS and CDR2 FNYEAQ. The CDR3 sequence is CASSLSAGSSYEQYF. CDR3 bases: TGTGCCAGCAGCTTAAGCGCGGGGAGCTCCTACGAGCAGTACTTC.

This clonotype has only a few counts. This rearrangement joins TRBV20-1 to TRBJ2-1; 11 bases align to TRBD2. The V and J ends lost 0 bases and 3 bases, in that order; junction bases with no gene match: 7. Germline CDR1 DFQATT, CDR2 SNEGSKA (reference sequence). There are 17 residues in the CDR3. The chain's CDR3 is CSARDPLSGRGYNEQFF. The CDR3 DNA reads as TGCAGTGCTAGAGACCCACTTAGCGGGAGGGGCTACAATGAGCAGTTCTTC.

This chain connects TRBV29-1 to TRBJ1-1; no clear D. Per the germline V gene, CDR1 is SQVTM and CDR2 is ANQGSEA. The CDR3 sequence is 13 residues long. Between the trimmed V and J ends, which lost 6 bases and 8 bases, there was a span of 19 bases. In nucleotides, the CDR3 is TGCAGCGTGGCGGGGAGGCTTTCTAGAGAAGCTTTCTTT. As protein: CSVAGRLSREAFF. The full variable domain, rest sourced from reference TRBV29-1 and TRBJ1-1, is SAVISQKPSRDICQRGTSLTIQCQVDSQVTMMFWYRQQPGQSLTLIATANQGSEATYESGFVIDKFPISRPNLTFSTLTVSNMSPEDSSIYLCSVAGRLSREAFFGQGTRLTVV.

There are many counts of this clonotype. DNA of the CDR3: TGTGCCAGCAGTGAACCGCCGGGGACTATAATTAACAATGAGCAGTTCTTC. Its translation is CASSEPPGTIINNEQFF. The chain uses TRBV2 and TRBJ2-1; 7 bases map to TRBD2. Trimming removed 2 bases from V and 5 bases from J; junction bases left unmatched: 12. CDR1 and CDR2 from the germline V gene are SNHLY and FYNNEI. The CDR3 sequence is 17 residues long.

The table lists this clonotype with many counts. This sequence joins TRBV10-1 and TRBJ2-7, with D possibly being TRBD1 (6 bases). From germline, CDR1 is WNHNN and CDR2 SYGVQD (reference sequence). CDR3 length equals 14 residues. Trimming pared 2 bases from V and 3 bases from J, leaving 11 bases between. This CDR3 is CASSETGNRYEQYF. The DNA of the CDR3 is TGCGCCAGCAGTGAGACAGGGAACCGCTACGAGCAGTACTTC.

This chain links TRBV27 with TRBJ1-4, with 10 bases aligning to TRBD1. Germline CDR1 MNHEY, CDR2 SMNVEV (reference sequence). V lost 6 bases and J lost 2; bases outside the gene matches: 6. The length of the CDR3 is 16 residues. In DNA, the CDR3 is TGTGCCAGCAGGACCGGGACAGGGGCTACTAATGAAAAACTGTTTTTT. Translation: CASRTGTGATNEKLFF.

This clonotype was counted at least ten times. The CDR3 here is CASSELVGVREQYF. DNA of the CDR3: TGTGCCAGCAGTGAACTAGTGGGCGTGAGGGAGCAGTACTTC. The chain couples TRBV2 to TRBJ2-7, with D unresolved. Germline CDR1 reads SNHLY; CDR2 reads FYNNEI. The V gene lost 2 bases and the J gene lost 7 bases, with 15 bases spanning the gap. The CDR3 consists of 14 residues.

Ten or more counts support this clonotype. The CDR3 is CASSPPGTGGADTQYF. The CDR3 bases are TGCGCCAGCAGCCCGCCTGGGACAGGGGGCGCAGATACGCAGTATTTT. The chain uses TRBV5-1 and TRBJ2-3, with 12 bases aligning to TRBD1. The germline CDR1 and CDR2 sequences are SGHRS and YFSETQ. Trimming at V came to 4 bases and at J to 4 bases, leaving 7 bases not matched to a gene. CDR3 length: 16 amino acids.

This clonotype was found many times. V and J are TRBV7-9 and TRBJ1-4; tentatively, D is TRBD1 (6 bases). V dropped 5 bases and J dropped 5 bases, with 12 bases sitting between them. The CDR3 has 14 amino acids. Germline CDR1 SEHNR, CDR2 FQNEAQ (reference sequence). The CDR3: CASSPWTVNEKLFF. CDR3 in DNA: TGTGCCAGCAGCCCCTGGACAGTAAATGAAAAACTGTTTTTT.

In its sample, this clonotype was seen many times. The chain recombines TRBV7-7 with TRBJ2-5; the match to TRBD1 covers 9 bases. The CDR3 runs to 15 residues. Per germline, CDR1 SSHAT and CDR2 FNYEAQ (reference sequence). V shed 5 bases and J 1 base; nucleotides not matched to a gene: 5. CDR3 amino acids: CASSPGTGRQETQYF. The CDR3 DNA follows: TGTGCCAGCAGCCCGGGGACAGGGCGCCAAGAGACCCAGTACTTC.

J is TRBJ2-1 and V is TRBV19; perhaps D is TRBD1 or TRBD2 (5 bases each). V lost 3 bases and J lost 0, with 15 bases in between. The V gene's germline CDR1 is LNHDA and CDR2 SQIVND (reference sequence). CDR3 length: 17 amino acids. CDR3 amino acids: CASSIRGLPSSYNEQFF. The CDR3 DNA follows: TGTGCCAGTAGTATCCGGGGCCTCCCAAGCTCCTACAATGAGCAGTTCTTC.

This clonotype was counted at least ten times. V is TRBV6-6 and J is TRBJ1-3; 8 bases line up with TRBD1. The CDR3 spans 16 residues. Germline CDR1 and CDR2: MNHNY and SVGAGI (reference sequence). The V and J ends lost 5 bases and 0 bases, in that order; junction bases with no gene match: 6. This CDR3 is CASSPGTGSSGNTIYF. The CDR3 nucleotides are TGTGCCAGCAGTCCGGGGACAGGATCCTCTGGAAACACCATATATTTT.

This clonotype occurred a few times. The chain carries TRBV5-8 and TRBJ2-4; D unclear. Trimming pared 1 base from V and 6 bases from J, leaving 5 bases between. The germline V gene encodes CDR1 SGHTS and CDR2 YDEGEE. The CDR3 is 12 residues long. The CDR3, as DNA: TGTGCCAGCAGCTTGCAGAGAAACATTCAGTACTTC. Encoded protein: CASSLQRNIQYF.

This chain links TRBV7-3 with TRBJ2-1, with D possibly matching TRBD1 (6 bases). Trimming shortened V by 5 bases and J by 4 bases, and 12 bases separated the two germline ends. This CDR3 region has 14 residues. Germline V CDR1 and CDR2: SGHTA, FQGTGA. The CDR3 DNA follows: TGTGCCAGCAGCCAGCCGGGACAATACAATGAGCAGTTCTTC. This encodes CASSQPGQYNEQFF.

This clonotype was counted at least ten times. V usage is TRBV4-2 and J usage is TRBJ2-3; D is possibly TRBD2 (6 bases). The CDR3 runs 15 residues. Germline V lookup: CDR1 LGHNA, CDR2 YNFKEQ. Trimming stripped 4 bases from V and 2 bases from J, with 13 bases between. The CDR3 loop is CASSREERTTDTQYF. In DNA form, the CDR3 reads TGTGCCAGCAGCCGGGAGGAGCGGACCACAGATACGCAGTATTTT.

This clonotype was detected a few times. A read error may produce the germline difference seen at one junction end. This chain links TRBV6-5 with TRBJ1-6; TRBD1 matches at 7 bases. This CDR3 contains 14 residues. CDR1 is MNHEY and CDR2 is SVGAGI in the germline V gene. The CDR3 sequence: CASRDRFYSSPLHF. The CDR3 DNA reads TGTGCCAGCAGGGACAGGTTTTATAGTTCACCCCTCCACTTT.

V and J are TRBV2 and TRBJ2-4; no clear D gene. The CDR3 covers 10 residues. The V and J ends lost 8 bases and 7 bases respectively, with 6 bases between them. CDR1 and CDR2 from the germline V gene are SNHLY and FYNNEI. CDR3 amino acids: CASRDNIQYF. Here the CDR3 DNA reads TGTGCCAGCCGAGACAACATTCAGTACTTC.

About this clonotype itself: Its ends do not fully match the called genes, so a read error is possible. This chain uses TRBV12-5 with TRBJ2-1, with D maybe TRBD2 (6 bases). The CDR3 covers 10 residues. Germline lookup yields CDR1 LGHNT and CDR2 FRNRAP. CDR3 bases: TGTGCTAGTGGTCCACCGGAACTAGCCTTC. Translation gives CASGPPELAF.

The genes are TRBV29-1 and TRBJ2-7; D gene unclear. This CDR3 is built from 15 residues. Trimming cost V 6 bases and J 2 bases, with 20 bases left between them. Germline V gene data show CDR1 as SQVTM and CDR2 as ANQGSEA. CDR3 sequence reads: CSVAHGSTSTYEQYF. In DNA form, the CDR3 reads TGCAGCGTCGCCCATGGTTCGACATCGACCTACGAGCAGTACTTC.

Ten or more counts support this clonotype. The CDR3: CSAFRGTSGFTQYF. The CDR3 DNA is TGCAGTGCCTTTCGCGGGACTAGCGGGTTTACGCAGTATTTT. The chain carries TRBV20-1 and TRBJ2-3, with TRBD2 matching over 12 bases. The CDR3 contains 14 residues. The V segment lost 6 bases and the J segment 8 bases; nucleotides outside the gene matches: 9. Germline V gives CDR1 DFQATT, CDR2 SNEGSKA (reference sequence).

This clonotype was observed a few times. V and J are TRBV19 and TRBJ2-4; D remains unclear. This CDR3 contains 18 residues. The V and J ends lost 7 bases and 1 base respectively, with 23 bases between them. CDR1 is LNHDA and CDR2 is SQIVND in the germline V gene (reference sequence). CDR3 coding DNA: TGTGCCAGTACGGCCGACATGCTTAGGCCCGGGGCCAAAAACATTCAGTACTTC. The encoded protein is CASTADMLRPGAKNIQYF.